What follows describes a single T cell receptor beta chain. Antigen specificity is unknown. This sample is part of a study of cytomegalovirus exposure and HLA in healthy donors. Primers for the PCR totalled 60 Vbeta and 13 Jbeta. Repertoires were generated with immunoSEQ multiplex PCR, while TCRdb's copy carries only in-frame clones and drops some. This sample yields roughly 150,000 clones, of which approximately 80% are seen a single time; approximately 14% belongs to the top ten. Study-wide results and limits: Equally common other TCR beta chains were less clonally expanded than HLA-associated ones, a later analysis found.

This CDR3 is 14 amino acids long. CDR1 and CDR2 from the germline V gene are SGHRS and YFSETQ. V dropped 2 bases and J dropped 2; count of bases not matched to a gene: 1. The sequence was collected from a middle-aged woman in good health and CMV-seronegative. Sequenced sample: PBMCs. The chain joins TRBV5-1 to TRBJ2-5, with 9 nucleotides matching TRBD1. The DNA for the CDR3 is TGCGCCAGCAGCTTCGGACAGGGGCAAGAGACCCAGTACTTC. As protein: CASSFGQGQETQYF.